This entry concerns a single T cell receptor (beta chain). This clonotype occurred many times. The antigen this receptor binds is unknown. No base-level quality is on record; no much larger clone is a single base apart. The method was PCR. The sequencing machine was an Illumina HiSeq 2500. TCR library preparation used molecular barcoding, with unique molecular identifiers applied to normalize quantification of the TCRbeta repertoire. TCRdb ran its own pipeline on the public reads, namely fastp trimming at Q25 and MiXCR clone calling, and kept in-frame beta chains. Identical CDR3 protein sequences are pooled into one entry, listed with their most common genes and DNA. This sample gives approximately 390,000 distinct CDR3 sequences in total; approximately 11% of them show up just once. The leading ten clones occupy roughly 5.1% of the sample. This entry belongs to a study of T-cell reconstitution after alpha-beta-depleted transplantation in children (dated by TCRdb to 2015 to 2016). Regarding the study in general: T-cell immune reconstitution after TCRalphabeta/CD19-depleted allogeneic hematopoietic cell transplantation in children was quantitatively tracked in the study by means of TCR repertoire profiling.

V is pared back by 2 bases and J by 0 bases, with 11 bases lying between the germline termini. The germline V gene gives CDR1 as MGHRA and CDR2 as YSYEKL. The CDR3 numbers 17 residues from cysteine through phenylalanine. This entry keeps only the CDR3 DNA: 51 bases, framed from base 1. The source material was PBMCs from the stem cell graft donor, sampled from the stem cell graft. The source is a human donor who donated a stem cell graft to a child with acute myeloid leukemia. The chain is made from TRBV4-1 and TRBJ2-6; the D segment cannot be called with confidence. The CDR3: CASSQIQESSGANVLTF. Here is the DNA: TGCGCCAGCAGCCAAATTCAGGAAAGCTCTGGGGCCAACGTCCTGACTTTC.